The subject of this entry is one TCR beta chain. Time point noted: pre-sensitization, week 0. Stated treatment: therapeutic diphenylcyclopropenone sensitization with weekly scalp DPC. Germline V gene lookup returns CDR1 MNHNS and CDR2 SASEGT. V was clipped by 6 bases and J by 2 bases; unmatched bases: 8. The CDR3 contains 15 residues. This sample stems from a study of human T cells and chemical hapten exposure. One entry per CDR3 protein, called by TCRdb with MiXCR from the RACE reads. The repertoire holds under 300,000 distinct CDR3 sequences, with 7.7% as singletons. The receptor was derived from a man aged 18 to 29 with alopecia areata. Some clones in this sample may be carry-over from other donors' samples. The rearrangement uses TRBV6-1 and TRBJ2-7; 9 bases are shared with TRBD1. The input for sequencing was whole blood, taken in connection with sensitization to the hapten diphenylcyclopropenone (DPC). The chain's CDR3 is CASREDRGTTYEQYF. The CDR3 nucleotides read TGTGCCAGCAGGGAGGACAGGGGCACTACCTACGAGCAGTACTTC.